This entry lists 29 T cell receptor beta chains sequenced from one sample in a study. TCRdb reanalysed the 5' RACE reads using MiXCR and keeps one entry per CDR3 protein. This table holds more than 55,000 distinct CDR3 sequences, less than 30% found once. Cells sorted as Tregs were CD4+, CD25+ and CD127-/low. Sequencing was performed on tumor-infiltrating Tregs sorted from the breast tumor. The receptors stem from a female donor with breast cancer.

About this clonotype: This sequence may be a read error, since a much larger clone differs from it by one base. CDR3 residues: CASSFRDLNTEASF. As DNA, the CDR3 is TGCGCCAGCAGCTTCAGGGACCTCAACACTGAAGCTTCCTTT. This chain joins TRBV5-1 and TRBJ1-1; weak D call: TRBD1 (5 bases). CDR1 and CDR2 (germline): SGHRS, YFSETQ. The CDR3 sequence is 14 residues long.

This clonotype occurred a few times. The chain joins TRBV7-2 to TRBJ2-3, with TRBD2 matching 11 bases. V dropped 2 bases and J dropped 6; count of bases not matched to a gene: 7. The CDR3 loop spans 16 amino acids. CDR1 SGHTA and CDR2 FQGNSA come from the germline V gene. The CDR3, as DNA: TGTGCCAGCAGCTTAACTAGCGGGAGTGGAGGTGATACGCAGTATTTT. Its translation: CASSLTSGSGGDTQYF.

This clonotype was seen repeatedly, ten times or more. CDR3 in amino acids: CASSLLGGSEQFF. Written as DNA, the CDR3 is TGCGCCAGCAGCCTGTTGGGTGGATCTGAGCAGTTCTTC. The chain has TRBV4-1 and TRBJ2-1, with D uncertain. The CDR3 is 13 residues long. V was clipped by 4 bases and J by 9 bases, with 13 bases between them. Germline V gene data show CDR1 as MGHRA and CDR2 as YSYEKL.

This clonotype was counted between two and nine times. The junction does not match germline at one end; this may be a read error. In DNA, the CDR3 is TGTGCCAGCAGCGTAGCGGGGTCGGGGAACAATCAGCAGTTCTTC. Protein product: CASSVAGSGNNQQFF. The V and J genes are TRBV9 and TRBJ2-1; tentatively, D is TRBD2 (5 bases). Germline assignment: CDR1 SGDLS and CDR2 YYNGEE. The CDR3 extends over 15 amino acids.

This clonotype was observed at least ten times. The J gene is TRBJ2-3, the V gene TRBV5-1; 7 bases match TRBD2. J lost 4 bases, V lost 0 bases, and 5 bases had no gene match. The germline gives CDR1 SGHRS, CDR2 YFSETQ. CDR3 length: 15 amino acids. CDR3 protein: CASSLAGGLADTQYF. The CDR3 DNA follows: TGCGCCAGCAGCTTGGCGGGGGGTTTGGCAGATACGCAGTATTTT.

This clonotype was found many times. This chain uses TRBV5-1 with TRBJ2-1, with TRBD2 matching over 14 bases. Germline lookup yields CDR1 SGHRS and CDR2 YFSETQ. V was clipped by 4 bases and J by 6 bases; unmatched bases: 3. The CDR3 has 15 residues. CDR3 nucleotide sequence: TGCGCCAGCAGCCTGGGACTAGCGGGGGCCAATGAGCAGTTCTTC. Protein sequence: CASSLGLAGANEQFF.

This sequence joins TRBV12-3 or TRBV12-4 and TRBJ2-5; D is ambiguous. CDR3 size: 10 residues. Trimming cost V 3 bases and J 5 bases, with 1 base left between them. The CDR3 reads CASSFETQYF. In DNA form, the CDR3 reads TGTGCCAGCAGTTTTGAGACCCAGTACTTC.

Only a few counts were recorded for this clonotype. The rearrangement uses TRBV7-6 and TRBJ2-7; D is perhaps TRBD2 (6 bases). Germline V gene sequence: CDR1 SGHVS, CDR2 FNYEAQ. This CDR3 is 15 amino acids long. V was clipped by 0 bases and J by 5 bases, with 14 bases between them. In nucleotides, the CDR3 is TGTGCCAGCAGCTTAGCGCACGGGAGCCAGGACGAGCAGTACTTC. Amino acid sequence: CASSLAHGSQDEQYF.

V usage is TRBV9 and J usage is TRBJ2-3, with 8 bases aligning to TRBD1. The germline gives CDR1 SGDLS, CDR2 YYNGEE. The CDR3 runs 17 residues. The V segment lost 2 bases and the J segment 4 bases; nucleotides outside the gene matches: 12. Here the CDR3 DNA reads TGTGCCAGCAGCGTTCACCCGGCAGGGGGCTTGGCAGATACGCAGTATTTT. This codes for CASSVHPAGGLADTQYF.

This clonotype was found a few times. The CDR3 DNA reads as TGTGCCAGCAACCGGCCAGGAACGAACACTGAAGCTTTCTTT. Encoded protein: CASNRPGTNTEAFF. This sequence joins TRBV27 and TRBJ1-1; no reliable D call. The CDR3 loop spans 14 amino acids. Germline CDR1 and CDR2: MNHEY and SMNVEV (reference sequence). Trimming stripped 7 bases from V and 1 base from J, with 13 bases between.

This clonotype was observed a few times. V usage is TRBV4-2 and J usage is TRBJ1-5; D call uncertain. This CDR3 has 12 residues. V lost 4 bases to trimming and J lost 5 bases, with 6 bases between them. Germline lookup yields CDR1 LGHNA and CDR2 YNFKEQ. This CDR3 is CASSLEDQPQHF. DNA for the CDR3: TGTGCCAGCAGCCTGGAAGATCAGCCCCAGCATTTT.

This clonotype has at least ten counts. The V call is TRBV9, the J call TRBJ2-7, with 11 positions matching TRBD2. The CDR3 is made up of 16 amino acids. The germline V gene has CDR1 SGDLS and CDR2 YYNGEE. Germline trimming cut 4 bases from V and 7 bases from J; bases unmatched to any gene: 13. CDR3 sequence (DNA): TGTGCCAGCAGCCCTCTCCCCTTAGCGGGGGGGCGGGAGCAGTACTTC. This sequence encodes CASSPLPLAGGREQYF.

This clonotype was seen once. Being one base from a much bigger clone, this may be a read error. The V gene is TRBV5-1, the J gene TRBJ2-7; weak D call: TRBD2 (6 bases). V was cut by 4 bases and J by 0 bases, with 14 bases left in between. The CDR3 sequence is 15 residues long. Per the germline V gene, CDR1 is SGHRS and CDR2 is YFSETQ. The CDR3 nucleotides read TGCGCCAGCAGCCATAGCGGTCTTCGCTCCTACGAGCAGTACTTC. Amino acid sequence: CASSHSGLRSYEQYF.

The rearrangement uses TRBV5-6 and TRBJ2-6; no clear D gene. Germline V gives CDR1 SGHDT, CDR2 YYEEEE. V lost 0 bases and J 9 bases, leaving 10 bases between the germline ends. The CDR3 has 14 residues. In DNA form, the CDR3 reads TGTGCCAGCAGCTTGGGGGGTCTCTTCAACGTCCTGACTTTC. Its protein product is CASSLGGLFNVLTF.

The rearrangement uses TRBV6-5 and TRBJ2-7, with 7 bases that match TRBD1. The CDR3 totals 15 residues. Germline trimming cut 5 bases from V and 2 bases from J; bases unmatched to any gene: 9. Germline V gene data show CDR1 as MNHEY and CDR2 as SVGAGI. CDR3 in DNA: TGTGCCAGCAGTCCCCTCAGGACAGGAACCTACGAGCAGTACTTC. Translating it yields CASSPLRTGTYEQYF.

This clonotype showed up many times. The chain joins TRBV29-1 to TRBJ2-1; D may be TRBD2 (5 bases). V was cut by 1 base and J by 4 bases, with 8 bases left in between. CDR1 is SQVTM and CDR2 is ANQGSEA in the germline V gene. This CDR3 contains 13 residues. The CDR3 is CSVEGTSYNEQFF. The CDR3 nucleotides read TGCAGCGTTGAAGGGACTTCATACAATGAGCAGTTCTTC.

This clonotype has more than one count but fewer than ten. V usage is TRBV11-2 and J usage is TRBJ2-3; TRBD2 is a possible D gene (6 bases). From germline, CDR1 is SGHAT and CDR2 FQNNGV. The CDR3 sequence is 17 residues long. Trimming removed 4 bases at V and 2 bases at J, with 19 bases between. This CDR3 is CASSSAPRGGLTDTQYF. In DNA form, the CDR3 reads TGTGCCAGCAGCTCAGCCCCGCGGGGCGGTCTCACAGATACGCAGTATTTT.

This clonotype was observed at least ten times. V is TRBV5-6 and J is TRBJ2-5; 12 bases align to TRBD2. The CDR3 extends over 17 amino acids. The germline V gene encodes CDR1 SGHDT and CDR2 YYEEEE. After removal of 2 bases from V and 4 bases from J, the junction contained 9 bases not matched to a gene. The CDR3 spells CASSLKASGRAVETQYF. CDR3 DNA sequence: TGTGCCAGCAGCTTAAAGGCTAGCGGGAGGGCCGTAGAGACCCAGTACTTC.

This clonotype occurred a few times. This chain uses TRBV5-1 with TRBJ1-1, with D hard to call. Germline V lookup: CDR1 SGHRS, CDR2 YFSETQ. Between the trimmed V and J ends, which lost 6 bases and 1 base, there was a span of 16 bases. CDR3 length: 15 residues. The CDR3 loop reads CASKKVGGRNTEAFF. CDR3 bases: TGCGCCAGCAAAAAGGTGGGAGGGCGGAACACTGAAGCTTTCTTT.

The V call is TRBV20-1, the J call TRBJ1-2; 9 bases line up with TRBD1. There are 13 residues in the CDR3. The V and J ends lost 7 bases and 7 bases, in that order; junction bases with no gene match: 10. The germline gives CDR1 DFQATT, CDR2 SNEGSKA (reference sequence). The CDR3 is CSVSKQGASGYTF. For the CDR3, the DNA is TGCAGTGTTAGCAAACAGGGGGCATCTGGCTACACCTTC.

The chain is built from TRBV6-2 or TRBV6-3 and TRBJ2-1; TRBD1 agrees at 10 bases. V shed 3 bases, J shed 5 bases, and the junction held 10 bases outside the gene matches. CDR3 length: 17 amino acids. The germline CDR1 and CDR2 sequences are MNHEY and SVGEGT. CDR3 bases: TGTGCCAGCAGTTATGCCCGGGACAGGGGAACCCACAATGAGCAGTTCTTC. Residues: CASSYARDRGTHNEQFF.

A single count supports this clonotype. The chain couples TRBV6-5 to TRBJ1-1; D is unclear. Germline CDR1 is MNHEY and CDR2 is SVGAGI. The CDR3 is 13 residues long. Trimming pared 7 bases from V and 5 bases from J, leaving 14 bases between. The CDR3 reads CASKDVSGTEAFF. The DNA of the CDR3 is TGTGCCAGCAAGGACGTAAGTGGGACTGAAGCTTTCTTT.

At least ten counts were recorded for this clonotype. The chain links TRBV20-1 to TRBJ2-5; D assignment may be TRBD1 or TRBD2 (6 bases each). CDR3 size: 13 residues. Germline-derived CDR1 and CDR2 are DFQATT and SNEGSKA (reference sequence). This chain's CDR3 is CSLGVGGRETQYF. CDR3 nucleotide sequence: TGCAGCCTCGGAGTGGGGGGCCGAGAGACCCAGTACTTC.

Details on this clonotype: The CDR3 does not close with the conserved phenylalanine or tryptophan, likely indicating a read error. The V and J genes are TRBV7-3 and TRBJ2-3, with D possibly matching TRBD2 (6 bases). CDR3 length: 17 residues. Trimming pared 4 bases from V and 3 bases from J, leaving 20 bases between. Germline V gives CDR1 SGHTA, CDR2 FQGTGA. CDR3 DNA sequence: TGTGCCAGCAGCTCCTCGGCTAACGGGAGCGGGACAGATACGCAGTATCTT. Protein: CASSSSANGSGTDTQYL.

This chain links TRBV30 with TRBJ2-6; 8 bases align to TRBD1. The trim removed 5 bases at V and 0 bases at J, leaving 3 bases unmatched. Germline CDR1 is GTSNPN and CDR2 is SVGIG (reference sequence). The CDR3 totals 15 residues. The DNA for the CDR3 is TGTGCCTGGCAGGGGGCAAACTCTGGGGCCAACGTCCTGACTTTC. Residues: CAWQGANSGANVLTF.

Only a few counts were recorded for this clonotype. The V gene is TRBV7-2, the J gene TRBJ1-2; 7 bases align to TRBD1. The CDR3 runs 15 residues. With V trimmed by 4 bases and J by 8 bases, 13 bases remained unmatched. Per germline, CDR1 SGHTA and CDR2 FQGNSA. CDR3 sequence: CASSSTPARGKGYTF. For the CDR3, the DNA is TGTGCCAGCAGCTCCACCCCGGCCAGGGGGAAAGGCTACACCTTC.

This clonotype was seen a few times. The genes are TRBV7-2 and TRBJ1-5; 7 nucleotides align to TRBD1. The CDR3 is made up of 15 amino acids. V gave up 4 bases and J gave up 4 bases; unmatched junction bases: 7. CDR1 is SGHTA and CDR2 is FQGNSA in the germline V gene. CDR3 nucleotides: TGTGCCAGCAGCTACACAGGGGCGCGGAATCAGCCCCAGCATTTT. Translating gives CASSYTGARNQPQHF.

The rearrangement uses TRBV20-1 and TRBJ2-2; a weak D match, TRBD2 (5 bases). V was clipped by 2 bases and J by 1 base, with 8 bases between them. Germline-derived CDR1 and CDR2 are DFQATT and SNEGSKA (reference sequence). CDR3 length: 14 residues. The CDR3 sequence is CSARSGLNTGELFF. CDR3 coding DNA: TGCAGTGCTAGATCCGGACTGAACACCGGGGAGCTGTTTTTT.

The chain joins TRBV9 to TRBJ2-7; D possibly matches TRBD1 or TRBD2 (5 bases each). This CDR3 contains 14 residues. V was shortened by 4 bases and J by 6 bases, with 17 bases between the two germline ends. Germline lookup yields CDR1 SGDLS and CDR2 YYNGEE. The CDR3, as DNA: TGTGCCAGCAGCCCGGCCGGGACGTCGGGCGAGCAGTACTTC. Amino acid sequence: CASSPAGTSGEQYF.